This is a list of T cell receptor beta chains from one sample in a study of T cell changes during pregnancy in multiple sclerosis. TCRdb keeps only in-frame clones here, not all; method: immunoSEQ multiplex PCR. Here the sample spans about 59,000 clones, over 85% being singletons. This material consisted of CD4+ T cells from peripheral blood mononuclear cells, taken before pregnancy. The source of these receptors is a female donor with multiple sclerosis, enrolled in a pregnancy study. Each CDR3 is given with its conserved first and last residue. The D gene is left open where the match is weak. Rows may omit the clone size; those that give it use once, few, many or a size class.

abundance	v_gene	j_gene	len	d_gene	CDR3aa	CDR3nt
NA	TRBV7-2	TRBJ2-7	19	TRBD2	CASSRRTSGSSHFSYEQYF	TGTGCCAGCAGCAGAAGGACTAGCGGGAGTTCTCATTTTTCCTACGAGCAGTACTTC
NA	TRBV25-1	TRBJ1-2	14	TRBD1	CASSGTGTFYGYTF	TGTGCCAGCAGCGGGACAGGGACCTTTTATGGCTACACCTTC
NA	TRBV6-1	TRBJ2-3	17	NA	CASSEVQARYSTDTQYF	TGTGCCAGCAGTGAAGTACAGGCAAGATATAGCACAGATACGCAGTATTTT
NA	TRBV7-9	TRBJ2-3	16	TRBD2	CASSPGGGRTTDTQYF	TGTGCCAGCAGCCCGGGAGGCGGAAGGACAACAGATACGCAGTATTTT
once	TRBV27	TRBJ1-5	15	NA	CASSSYQGANQPQHF	TGTGCCAGCAGCTCTTACCAGGGCGCAAATCAGCCCCAGCATTTT
NA	TRBV18	TRBJ2-5	13	NA	CASSAGWDETQYF	TGTGCCAGCTCGGCAGGGTGGGATGAGACCCAGTACTTC
NA	TRBV27	TRBJ1-5	17	TRBD1	CASSRTGGLFNNQPQHF	TGTGCCAGCAGTCGTACAGGGGGGCTCTTCAACAATCAGCCCCAGCATTTT
NA	TRBV6-1	TRBJ2-7	15	TRBD1	CASRMSRTGSYEQYF	TGTGCCAGCAGAATGTCCAGGACAGGGAGTTACGAGCAGTACTTC
NA	TRBV9	TRBJ1-5	12	NA	CASGGAGQPQHF	TGTGCCAGCGGAGGGGCTGGCCAGCCCCAGCATTTT
NA	TRBV15	TRBJ2-5	14	NA	CATSTLTRWETQYF	TGTGCCACCAGCACCTTGACTAGGTGGGAGACCCAGTACTTC
NA	TRBV11-3	TRBJ1-1	13	NA	CASSLWDAGPAFF	TGTGCCAGCAGCTTATGGGATGCGGGGCCAGCTTTCTTT
NA	TRBV5-1	TRBJ2-5	14	NA	CASSRPGAVETQYF	TGCGCCAGCAGCCGCCCAGGGGCGGTGGAGACCCAGTACTTC
NA	TRBV20-1	TRBJ2-1	11	NA	CSATQGNEQFF	TGCAGTGCCACACAGGGAAATGAGCAGTTCTTC